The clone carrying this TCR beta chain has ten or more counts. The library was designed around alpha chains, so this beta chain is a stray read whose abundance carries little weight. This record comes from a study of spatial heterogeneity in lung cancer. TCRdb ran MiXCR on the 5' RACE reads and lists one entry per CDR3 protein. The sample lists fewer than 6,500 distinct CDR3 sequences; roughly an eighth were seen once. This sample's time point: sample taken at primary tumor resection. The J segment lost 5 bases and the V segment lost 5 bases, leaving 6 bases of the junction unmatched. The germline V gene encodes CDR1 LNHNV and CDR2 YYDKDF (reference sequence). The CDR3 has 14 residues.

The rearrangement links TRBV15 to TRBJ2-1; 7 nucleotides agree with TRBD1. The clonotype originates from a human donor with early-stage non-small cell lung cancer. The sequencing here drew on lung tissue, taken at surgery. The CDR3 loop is CATSRDRVDNEQFF. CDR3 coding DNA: TGTGCCACCAGCCGTGACAGGGTAGACAATGAGCAGTTCTTC.